This T cell receptor beta chain is drawn from a study of cytomegalovirus exposure and HLA in healthy donors. Overall study results and limits: There were under 200 TCR beta chains listed as cytomegalovirus-associated. The study found most TCR sequences rare, yet found some public TCRs in many donors. Diagnosis of cytomegalovirus status made by the classifier reportedly showed high specificity and sensitivity.

The PCR used 60 Vbeta and 13 Jbeta primers. Assay used: immunoSEQ multiplex PCR; TCRdb lists only in-frame clones, some missing. This table has about 130,000 clones, about two thirds appearing once. Donors showed nominal health when sampled, although they likely had unrecorded immune exposures. Notes on this clone: Its target is unknown.

V shed 4 bases and J 4 bases; nucleotides not matched to a gene: 7. The CDR3 runs to 15 residues. Looked up from germline, CDR1 is SEHNR and CDR2 is FQNEAQ (reference sequence). Sequencing was carried out using PBMCs. The receptor's source is a woman aged 55-69 years in good health and CMV-seropositive. The chain is built from TRBV7-9 and TRBJ2-1; 7 bases match TRBD1. As DNA, the CDR3 is TGTGCCAGCAGCTCACAGGGGTCGGTTTACAATGAGCAGTTCTTC. This translates into CASSSQGSVYNEQFF.